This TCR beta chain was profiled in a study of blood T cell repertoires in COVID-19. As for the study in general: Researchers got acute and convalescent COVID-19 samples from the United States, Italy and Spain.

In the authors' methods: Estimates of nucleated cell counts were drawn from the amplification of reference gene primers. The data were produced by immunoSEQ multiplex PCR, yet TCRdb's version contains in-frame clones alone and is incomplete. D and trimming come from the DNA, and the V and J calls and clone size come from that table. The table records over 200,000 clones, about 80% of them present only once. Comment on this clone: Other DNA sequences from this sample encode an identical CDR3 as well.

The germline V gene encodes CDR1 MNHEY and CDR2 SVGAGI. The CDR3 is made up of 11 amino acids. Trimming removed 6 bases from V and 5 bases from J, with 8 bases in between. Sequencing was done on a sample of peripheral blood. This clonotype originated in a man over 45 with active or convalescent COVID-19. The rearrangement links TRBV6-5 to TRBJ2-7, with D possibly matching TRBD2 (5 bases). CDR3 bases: TGTGCCAGCAGGACCGGGGACGAGCAGTACTTC. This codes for CASRTGDEQYF.